This TCR beta chain was observed in a study of blood T cell repertoires in COVID-19. Study at large: From the United States, Italy and Spain came samples of acute and convalescent COVID-19. Sources were T cells, B-cell-depleted T cells, or PBMCs; the material itself was cDNA or gDNA.

Study processing details: Amplification with reference gene primers provided the estimates of nucleated cell counts. Using immunoSEQ multiplex PCR, the repertoire was profiled, and TCRdb retains in-frame clones only, with some absent. That table is the source of V, J and clone size, and D and trimming were worked out from the DNA. The profile shows approximately 400,000 clones, roughly 86% of them singletons. CDR1 is LGHDT, CDR2 YNNKEL, per germline (reference sequence). The CDR3 consists of 14 residues. Trimming took 1 base from V and 3 from J, leaving 9 bases between them. This clone is a singleton in its sample.

The genes are TRBV3-1 (or the pseudogene TRBV3-2) and TRBJ1-1; weak D call: TRBD1 (5 bases). This clonotype was obtained from a human donor with acute or convalescent COVID-19. The donor label of this sample is uncertain. The sample consisted of peripheral blood. Here the CDR3 reads CASSQALRDTEAFF. CDR3 bases: TGTGCCAGCAGCCAAGCGCTCAGGGACACTGAAGCTTTCTTT.